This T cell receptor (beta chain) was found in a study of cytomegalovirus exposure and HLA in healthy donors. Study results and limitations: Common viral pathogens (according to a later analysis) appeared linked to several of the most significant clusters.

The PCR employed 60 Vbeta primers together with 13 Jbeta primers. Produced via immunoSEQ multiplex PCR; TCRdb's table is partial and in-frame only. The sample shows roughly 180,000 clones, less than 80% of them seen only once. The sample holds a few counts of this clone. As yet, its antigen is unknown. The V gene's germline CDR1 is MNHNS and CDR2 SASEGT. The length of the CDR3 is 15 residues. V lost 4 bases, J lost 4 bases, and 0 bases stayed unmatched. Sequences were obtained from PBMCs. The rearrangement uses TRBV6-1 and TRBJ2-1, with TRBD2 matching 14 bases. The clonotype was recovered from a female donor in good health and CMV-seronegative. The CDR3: CASSGLAGGYNEQFF. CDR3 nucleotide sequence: TGTGCCAGCAGTGGACTAGCGGGGGGGTACAATGAGCAGTTCTTC.